This T cell receptor (beta chain) is drawn from a study of T cells in Graves' hyperthyroidism and ophthalmopathy. General study results and limits: By a 13 V-J model, ophthalmopathy was set apart from stable hyperthyroidism. Ophthalmopathy was identified by the model a median about six months ahead of onset.

A patient was excluded if there was uncontrolled infection, other autoimmune disease, pregnancy or lactation. This clonotype has at least ten counts. Its antigen remains unknown. RNA transcripts provided the source from which TCR beta CDR3 regions were amplified. Researchers ran a first-round RT-PCR on the TCR CDR3 using the HTBI primer set. TCRdb fed the multiplex PCR reads into MiXCR, producing one record per CDR3 protein. There are fewer than 650,000 distinct CDR3 sequences in the sample; over 35% occur only once, and around 47% lies in the top ten. Germline V gene sequence: CDR1 SGHDN, CDR2 FVKESK. Trimming took 0 bases from V and 1 from J, leaving 3 bases between them. The CDR3 is 13 amino acids.

The sample comprised peripheral blood or thyroid tissue (not recorded which). This TCR was recovered from an adult woman with Graves' disease, either hyperthyroidism or ophthalmopathy (not recorded which). V is TRBV14 and J is TRBJ1-1; D remains ambiguous. The chain's CDR3 is CASSQEQNTEAFF. For the CDR3, the DNA is TGTGCCAGCAGCCAAGAACAGAACACTGAAGCTTTCTTT.